This T cell receptor (beta chain) emerged from a study of blood T cell repertoires in COVID-19. About the research overall: Sites across the United States, Italy and Spain contributed samples from acute and convalescent COVID-19.

Data came from immunoSEQ multiplex PCR; TCRdb stores just in-frame clones and leaves some out. Among tens of thousands of clones, about 80% were seen once, and the ten largest hold 15% to 20%. The CDR3 is made up of 11 amino acids. V gave up 6 bases and J gave up 2 bases, with 8 bases separating them. Germline-derived CDR1 and CDR2 are DFQATT and SNEGSKA (reference sequence). Sequencing was performed on peripheral blood. J is TRBJ2-7 and V is TRBV20-1, with TRBD1 as a possible D gene (5 bases). This receptor was identified in a woman at least 80 years old with acute or convalescent COVID-19. Written as DNA, the CDR3 is TGCAGTGCCCAGGGAACCTACGAGCAGTACTTC. Protein: CSAQGTYEQYF.